Reported below is one TCR beta chain. Its antigen is unidentified. This record comes from a study of beta chain features in type 1 diabetes. The authors reverse transcribed all of the isolated RNA, so sequencing captured expressed TCRB transcripts. The method was immunoSEQ multiplex PCR; TCRdb's version includes in-frame clones alone and lacks a portion of them. This table holds some 180,000 clones, 10% to 15% found once. The CDR3 has 14 residues. Trimming at V came to 6 bases and at J to 5 bases, leaving 5 bases not matched to a gene. The V gene's germline CDR1 is SGHTA and CDR2 FQGNSA. Study outcomes and limitations: In these data, an HLA type influence on TCRB rearrangement remained unresolved.

Sequences were obtained from central memory CD4+ T cells from blood. This TCR came from a woman between 18 and 29 years old in good health. V and J are TRBV7-2 and TRBJ1-1, with 11 bases fitting TRBD1. The CDR3 is CASRGQGAPTEAFF. In nucleotides, the CDR3 is TGTGCCAGCAGAGGACAGGGGGCGCCTACTGAAGCTTTCTTT.